This TCR beta chain stems from a study of blood T cell repertoires in COVID-19. Study summary: Researchers got acute and convalescent COVID-19 samples from the United States, Italy and Spain.

Method: immunoSEQ multiplex PCR; TCRdb's copy keeps in-frame clones and lacks some. The sample has nearly 85,000 clones, around 83% seen once. Germline trimming cut 2 bases from V and 0 bases from J; bases unmatched to any gene: 6. This CDR3 spans 16 amino acids. From germline, CDR1 is SGHNT and CDR2 YYREEE (reference sequence). V usage is TRBV5-4 and J usage is TRBJ1-1, with 8 bases matching TRBD1. The receptor was derived from a woman in her sixties with acute or convalescent COVID-19. The sample consisted of peripheral blood. CDR3 nucleotides: TGTGCCAGCAGCTTAGGACAGGGATTCATGAACACTGAAGCTTTCTTT. Translated, it gives CASSLGQGFMNTEAFF.